This T cell receptor (beta chain) was captured in a study of human T cells and chemical hapten exposure. Documented time point: patch test 1, 2 weeks after DPC sensitization. Treatment of the sample: therapeutic diphenylcyclopropenone sensitization with weekly scalp DPC. This clonotype was observed at least ten times. Trimming took off 5 bases at V and 1 base at J, with 16 bases between the two ends. There are 16 residues in the CDR3. The library attached unique molecular identifiers to individual cDNA molecules. MiXCR, applied by TCRdb to the RACE reads, yields one record per CDR3 protein. The sample yields tens of thousands of distinct CDR3 sequences, approximately 8.6% seen once.

The V call is TRBV12-3 or TRBV12-4, the J call TRBJ2-3; D perhaps matches TRBD2 (7 bases). The specimen was whole blood, collected in connection with sensitization to the hapten diphenylcyclopropenone (DPC). This clonotype was sampled from a woman between 35 and 50 years old with alopecia areata. Some clones in this sample may be carry-over from other donors' samples. The CDR3 DNA reads as TGTGCCAGCAGTGGGGGGGCCGCAGGGGGCACAGATACGCAGTATTTT. Translation gives CASSGGAAGGTDTQYF.